These T cell receptor beta chains were read from a single sample in a study of OX40 agonist ivuxolimab in advanced cancers. The protocol was immunoSEQ multiplex PCR, while the TCRdb copy is restricted to in-frame clones and leaves out a portion. The table includes about 47,000 clones, roughly 89% detected once. Sequenced material: CD4+ or CD8+ T cells sorted from blood, taken in a trial of the OX40 agonist ivuxolimab. These receptors were collected from an adult with an advanced solid tumor such as melanoma, head and neck, liver or kidney cancer. Both conserved end residues are part of each CDR3. D genes are given only for firm matches. Some rows mark clone size as missing; the rest say once, few, many or name a class of expanded clone.

v_call	d_call	j_call	clone_size	cdr3_nt	cdr3_aa
TRBV29-1	.	TRBJ2-6	.	TGCAGCCTCCAGGACAGTACACCTTTTGCCAACGTCCTGACTTTC	CSLQDSTPFANVLTF
TRBV27	.	TRBJ1-4	.	TGTGCCAGCAGTTTATCAGATGATAATGAAAAACTGTTTTTT	CASSLSDDNEKLFF
TRBV19	TRBD1	TRBJ1-1	.	TGTGCCAGTAGTATTAGGACAGGGGACACTGAAGCTTTCTTT	CASSIRTGDTEAFF
TRBV9	TRBD2	TRBJ2-3	.	TGTGCCAGCAGCGTTACACTAGCGGGTAGTAAAGATACGCAGTATTTT	CASSVTLAGSKDTQYF
TRBV29-1	.	TRBJ2-7	.	TGCAGCACGCGACTGGGGCACGAGCAGTACTTC	CSTRLGHEQYF
TRBV25-1	TRBD1	TRBJ2-7	.	TGTGCCGTGGGGGACAGGGGTTATCACGAGCAGTACTTC	CAVGDRGYHEQYF
TRBV7-3	.	TRBJ1-6	.	TGTGCCAGCAGCTTAAGGCGGGATTCACCCCTCCACTTT	CASSLRRDSPLHF
TRBV7-8	TRBD1	TRBJ2-7	.	TGTGCCAGCAGCTTAGCGCGGACAGGGGGCTACGAGCAGTACTTC	CASSLARTGGYEQYF
TRBV7-9	.	TRBJ2-2	.	TGTGCCAGCAGCTTAGGGGTTAGCTTAATCACCGGGGAGCTGTTTTTT	CASSLGVSLITGELFF
TRBV11-2	TRBD2	TRBJ2-7	.	TGTGCCAGCAGCTTCCGGGAGGCCCGCTACGAGCAGTACTTC	CASSFREARYEQYF
TRBV6-5	.	TRBJ2-1	.	TGTGCCAGCAGTTACTATGGGACTCGAAATGAGCAGTTCTTC	CASSYYGTRNEQFF
TRBV28	.	TRBJ1-1	.	TGTGCCAGCAGAAGGACGGGGAACACTGAAGCTTTCTTT	CASRRTGNTEAFF
TRBV19	TRBD2	TRBJ2-4	.	TGTGCCAGTAGTATACTAGCGGGAGTTAAAAACATTCAGTACTTC	CASSILAGVKNIQYF
TRBV6-6	.	TRBJ1-3	.	TGTGCCAGCAGTTATGGAAACACCATATATTTT	CASSYGNTIYF
TRBV19	.	TRBJ2-7	.	TGTGCCAGTACCCTCCGGGCAGGGATGGGCTACGAGCAGTACTTC	CASTLRAGMGYEQYF
TRBV19	.	TRBJ2-7	.	TGTGCCAGTAGTCTCCATTCCTCTGGTGAGCAGTACTTC	CASSLHSSGEQYF
TRBV27	.	TRBJ2-7	.	TGTGCCAGCAGTTCCCTGGGGGACCGGTACTACGAGCAGTACTTC	CASSSLGDRYYEQYF
TRBV30	.	TRBJ1-5	.	TGTGCCTGGAGCGCTAAAGGCCTTTTCAATCAGCCCCAGCATTTT	CAWSAKGLFNQPQHF
TRBV4-1	.	TRBJ2-7	.	TGCGCCAGCAGCCAAGATCGGGCAGGGATAGATCTTAAGTCCTACGAGCAGTACTTC	CASSQDRAGIDLKSYEQYF
TRBV18	.	TRBJ2-7	.	TGTGCCACCACAGGGACGGGGGTCAACGAGCAGTACTTC	CATTGTGVNEQYF
TRBV28	TRBD1	TRBJ1-5	few	TGTGCCAGCAGTATCCCGGGACAGGGATATCAGCCCCAGCATTTT	CASSIPGQGYQPQHF
TRBV19	.	TRBJ2-2	.	TGTGCCAGTAGGAAGCCGAACACCGGGGAGCTGTTTTTT	CASRKPNTGELFF
TRBV11-2	.	TRBJ1-1	.	TGTGCCAGCACCCTACGAGACACCACATACACTGAAGCTTTCTTT	CASTLRDTTYTEAFF
TRBV4-1	.	TRBJ2-4	.	TGCGCCAGCAGCCATGAAAAATGGGGAGTTCTAGCCAAAAACATTCAGTACTTC	CASSHEKWGVLAKNIQYF
TRBV20-1	.	TRBJ2-7	.	TGCAGTGCCATCACTGGGTTCGGGCAGTACTTC	CSAITGFGQYF
TRBV4-1	.	TRBJ2-5	once	TGCGCCAGCAGCCTATACCCTCCGGGACAAAATCAAGAGACCCAGTACTTC	CASSLYPPGQNQETQYF
TRBV11-2	.	TRBJ2-1	.	TGTGCCAGCAGCTTAACTCTCACCTATATCTCCTACAATGAGCAGTTCTTC	CASSLTLTYISYNEQFF
TRBV11-2	.	TRBJ2-5	once	TGTGCCAGCACCCGACTTGGGGTTAAAGAGACCCAGTACTTC	CASTRLGVKETQYF
TRBV7-3	TRBD2	TRBJ2-7	.	TGTGCCAGCAGCCTAGCGGGAGTTGTCGGGCAGTACTTC	CASSLAGVVGQYF
TRBV7-2	.	TRBJ2-7	.	TGTGCCAGCAGCTCTGGACTCTACGAGCAGTACTTC	CASSSGLYEQYF
TRBV19	.	TRBJ1-5	.	TGTGCCAGTAGTCCCTGGACGGGAAATCAGCCCCAGCATTTT	CASSPWTGNQPQHF
TRBV18	.	TRBJ2-1	.	TGTGCCAGCTCACGTGCCGAGAGCTCCTACAATGAGCAGTTCTTC	CASSRAESSYNEQFF
TRBV27	.	TRBJ1-3	.	TGTGCCAGCAGCAGGGCTGGGCTATCTGGAAACACCATATATTTT	CASSRAGLSGNTIYF
TRBV7-9	.	TRBJ2-5	.	TGTGCCAGCAGCCGGCCAGGCCAAGAGACCCAGTACTTC	CASSRPGQETQYF
TRBV7-8	TRBD1	TRBJ1-6	.	TGTGCCAGCAGCATAAGGGACAGGGGCCGTTCACCCCTCCACTTT	CASSIRDRGRSPLHF
TRBV10-3	.	TRBJ2-3	.	TGTGCCACCATAAGCACAGATACGCAGTATTTT	CATISTDTQYF
TRBV11-1	TRBD1	TRBJ2-7	once	TGTGCCAGCAGCATAACGGGACAGGGCTACGAGCAGTACTTC	CASSITGQGYEQYF
TRBV18	.	TRBJ2-5	.	TGTGCCAGCTCACCAACAGGGCAAGAGACCCAGTACTTC	CASSPTGQETQYF
TRBV21-1	.	TRBJ1-5	.	TGTGCCAGCAGCAGAACAGGCATTGGCAATCAGCCCCAGCATTTT	CASSRTGIGNQPQHF
TRBV27	TRBD2	TRBJ2-7	.	TGTGCCAGCAGTTTATCGTGGGGACTAGCGGGAGTCGAGCAGTACTTC	CASSLSWGLAGVEQYF
TRBV19	.	TRBJ1-5	.	TGTGCCAGTGGGCCAGGGGACTATAGCAATCAGCCCCAGCATTTT	CASGPGDYSNQPQHF
TRBV13	.	TRBJ2-5	.	TGTGCCAGCAGTCGCAGAGGGCTGGGAGAGACCCAGTACTTC	CASSRRGLGETQYF
TRBV4-1	.	TRBJ2-2	.	TGCGCCAGCAGCACAGTGGGGGTAGAAGAGCTGTTTTTT	CASSTVGVEELFF
TRBV7-3	.	TRBJ2-1	once	TGTGCCAGCAGCTTAGGGCCTAACTACAATGAGCAGTTCTTC	CASSLGPNYNEQFF
TRBV15	.	TRBJ1-4	once	TGTGCCACCAGCAAAAGCAGGGTTGATTGGGAAAAACTGTTTTTT	CATSKSRVDWEKLFF
TRBV7-3	.	TRBJ2-6	.	TGTGCCAGCAGGAGGGACAAACGACTGGGCGTCCTGACTTTC	CASRRDKRLGVLTF
TRBV6-5	TRBD1	TRBJ2-5	.	TGTGCCAGCAGACCCGCGACAGGGACACAAGAGACCCGGTACTTC	CASRPATGTQETRYF
TRBV18	.	TRBJ1-1	.	TGTGCCAGCTCACCATCCCGGGCGGCCACTGAAGCTTTCTTT	CASSPSRAATEAFF
TRBV5-1	.	TRBJ1-6	.	TGCGCCAGCAGCTTGAAGAGTAACAGACTAAATTCACCCCTCCACTTT	CASSLKSNRLNSPLHF
TRBV10-3	.	TRBJ1-3	.	TGTGCCATCAGAAAGGACAGTACCTCTGGAAACACCATATATTTT	CAIRKDSTSGNTIYF
TRBV5-1	TRBD2	TRBJ2-7	.	TGCGCCAGCAGCAGCGTGAGCGGGAGGTCCTACGAGCAGTACTTC	CASSSVSGRSYEQYF
TRBV19	TRBD1	TRBJ1-4	few	TGTGCCAGTCTTAGAACCGGGACAGCGAATGAAAAACTGTTTTTT	CASLRTGTANEKLFF
TRBV18	TRBD1	TRBJ2-3	once	TGTGCCAGCTCAAGCGGGACAGGGGGAGATACGCAGTATTTT	CASSSGTGGDTQYF
TRBV28	.	TRBJ1-2	.	TGTGCCGGACGTACCGGTTATGGCTACACCTTC	CAGRTGYGYTF
TRBV28	.	TRBJ2-5	.	TGTGCCAGCAGTTTAGGGGAAGAGACCCAGTACTTC	CASSLGEETQYF